The clone carrying this T cell receptor beta chain has a count of ten or more. The sample belongs to a study of T cells after yellow fever vaccination. The study, taken as a whole, reports: The booster saw the reappearance of most primary-vaccination clones (roughly 95% CD4, around 88% CD8).

TCR cDNA, made by 5'RACE template switching, carried an added universal primer site and UMIs. TCRdb passed the 5' RACE reads through MiXCR, listing each CDR3 protein once. The table shows approximately 31,000 distinct CDR3 sequences, with about 10% occurring only once. The clonotype originates from a man between 18 and 29 years old who received the YFV17D yellow fever vaccine. The input for sequencing was PBMCs, either bulk or a sorted T-cell subset (CD4+, CD8+, memory, or dextramer-sorted; not recorded which), taken roughly 15 days after the first yellow fever vaccination.

CDR3 loop: CASAQGSNEQFF. The CDR3 nucleotides are TGTGCCAGCGCCCAGGGGAGTAATGAGCAGTTCTTC. This chain links TRBV6-5 with TRBJ2-1; tentatively, D is TRBD1 (6 bases). Trimming pared 8 bases from V and 7 bases from J, leaving 12 bases between. The CDR3 totals 12 residues. In germline, CDR1 is MNHEY, CDR2 SVGAGI.